The 20 T cell receptor beta chains below come from one sample, sequenced in a study of blood T cells in healthy people across ages. Through a sample-barcoded 5' primer and a J-beta primer mix, a second PCR was run for about 6 to 11 cycles. A single record per CDR3 protein comes from TCRdb applying MiXCR to the 5' RACE reads. The data hold 450,000 to 600,000 distinct CDR3 sequences, with about 26% observed a single time. The same sample was also studied in work on T cells of mothers and their children.

Material: blood. Every receptor here comes from a boy under 10 years old in good health.

This clonotype was counted between two and nine times. This rearrangement joins TRBV29-1 to TRBJ1-1; the D gene is possibly TRBD1 (5 bases). The V end was cut by 3 bases, the J end by 6 bases, with 17 bases between. There are 14 residues in the CDR3. Per germline, CDR1 SQVTM and CDR2 ANQGSEA. This chain's CDR3 is CSVDDSGTGSEAFF. The CDR3 DNA follows: TGCAGCGTTGATGATTCAGGGACTGGTTCTGAAGCTTTCTTT.

The chain is built from TRBV20-1 and TRBJ2-7; 8 positions match TRBD1. Trimming cost V 3 bases and J 0 bases; bases outside gene matches: 7. The CDR3 is 15 residues long. Germline V lookup: CDR1 DFQATT, CDR2 SNEGSKA (reference sequence). CDR3 amino acids: CSARDGTGPSYEQYF. The CDR3 coding sequence is TGCAGTGCTAGGGACGGGACAGGACCCTCCTACGAGCAGTACTTC.

The rearrangement links TRBV4-1 to TRBJ2-3, with D maybe TRBD1 (5 bases). Trimming took 1 base from V and 0 from J, leaving 14 bases between them. The CDR3 extends over 17 amino acids. Germline values: CDR1 MGHRA, CDR2 YSYEKL. The CDR3 loop is CASSQGAGLWSTDTQYF. The CDR3 DNA reads as TGCGCCAGCAGCCAAGGTGCAGGGCTATGGAGCACAGATACGCAGTATTTT.

Notes on this clonotype: Germline is not matched at one junction end, which may reflect a read error. The chain joins TRBV7-9 to TRBJ2-7; 11 bases are a match to TRBD2. CDR1 and CDR2 from the germline V gene are SEHNR and FQNEAQ (reference sequence). The CDR3 has 18 residues. The CDR3 spells CASSLSLELAGVSYELYF. CDR3 nucleotide sequence: TGTGCCAGCAGCTTATCGCTGGAACTAGCGGGAGTATCCTACGAGCTGTACTTC.

This clonotype has more than one count but fewer than ten. The chain has TRBV18 and TRBJ2-1; D is tentatively TRBD1 or TRBD2 (5 bases each). This CDR3 comprises 13 residues. The V gene's germline CDR1 is KGHSH and CDR2 LQKENI. The V gene lost 2 bases and the J gene lost 8 bases, with 10 bases spanning the gap. The CDR3 coding sequence is TGTGCCAGCTCACCAGGGGTGGGGGATGAGCAGTTCTTC. Protein product: CASSPGVGDEQFF.

CDR3: CPGGQGYEQYF. DNA of the CDR3: TGTCCCGGGGGACAGGGGTACGAGCAGTACTTC. The chain joins TRBV10-3 to TRBJ2-7, with TRBD1 identical over 10 bases. The CDR3 is 11 amino acids. CDR1 ENHRY and CDR2 SYGVKD come from the germline V gene.

The sample holds a few counts of this clonotype. This rearrangement joins TRBV3-1 to TRBJ1-1; D not resolved. The CDR3 spans 13 residues. The germline CDR1 and CDR2 sequences are LGHDT and YNNKEL (reference sequence). Trimming pared 1 base from V and 1 base from J, leaving 4 bases between. The chain's CDR3 is CASSQAENTEAFF. The CDR3 DNA follows: TGTGCCAGCAGCCAAGCCGAGAACACTGAAGCTTTCTTT.

The V call is TRBV20-1, the J call TRBJ2-1, with 9 bases lining up with TRBD2. CDR1 is DFQATT, CDR2 SNEGSKA, per germline (reference sequence). J gave up 7 bases and V 5 bases, and 12 bases lay outside the gene matches. The CDR3 length is 15 residues. CDR3 protein: CSAEGAGGPWNEQFF. The CDR3 DNA is TGCAGTGCTGAGGGCGCGGGAGGGCCGTGGAATGAGCAGTTCTTC.

V is TRBV6-4 and J is TRBJ2-1; tentative D call: TRBD1 (5 bases). Germline CDR1 MRHNA, CDR2 SNTAGT. V lost 4 bases and J 3 bases, leaving 13 bases between the germline ends. This CDR3 comprises 15 residues. CDR3: CASSVTGWGYNEQFF. CDR3 DNA sequence: TGTGCCAGCAGTGTAACAGGATGGGGCTACAATGAGCAGTTCTTC.

V is TRBV7-2 and J is TRBJ2-2, with TRBD2 identical over 15 bases. V shed 5 bases, J shed 1 base, and the junction held 11 bases outside the gene matches. There are 20 residues in the CDR3. In germline, CDR1 is SGHTA, CDR2 FQGNSA. The CDR3 DNA is TGTGCCAGCAGCGGGGGGACTAGCGGGAGGATAGACAAGAACACCGGGGAGCTGTTTTTT. Translation gives CASSGGTSGRIDKNTGELFF.

This chain uses TRBV9 with TRBJ2-3; D possibly corresponds to TRBD1 (5 bases). There are 12 residues in the CDR3. Trimming cost V 4 bases and J 4 bases, with 7 bases left between them. CDR1 and CDR2 from the germline V gene are SGDLS and YYNGEE. In DNA, the CDR3 is TGTGCCAGCAGCAAAGGGGCAGATACGCAGTATTTT. Protein product: CASSKGADTQYF.

This clonotype was detected only a few times. V gene TRBV15 combines with J gene TRBJ2-5; perhaps TRBD2 as D (6 bases). Germline loops: CDR1 LNHNV, CDR2 YYDKDF (reference sequence). This CDR3 spans 14 amino acids. The V and J ends lost 3 bases and 4 bases respectively, with 12 bases between them. The CDR3 DNA sequence: TGTGCCACCAGCAGGCGTGGAGCGGGAGAGACCCAGTACTTC. This translates into CATSRRGAGETQYF.

V is TRBV6-2 or TRBV6-3 and J is TRBJ2-1, with a possible D match to TRBD2 (5 bases). CDR1 and CDR2 (germline): MNHEY, SVGEGT. Trimming took off 2 bases at V and 2 bases at J, with 10 bases between the two ends. CDR3 size: 15 residues. The CDR3 sequence: CASSYRESTYNEQFF. The CDR3 DNA reads TGTGCCAGCAGTTACAGGGAGTCTACCTACAATGAGCAGTTCTTC.

V usage is TRBV20-1 and J usage is TRBJ2-5; the D gene could be TRBD1 or TRBD2 (5 bases each). The DNA end is more similar to TRBJ2-7, so the J call may be wrong. The germline V gene has CDR1 DFQATT and CDR2 SNEGSKA (reference sequence). This CDR3 spans 15 amino acids. CDR3: CSASPGTQIGYEQYF. CDR3 DNA sequence: TGCAGTGCTAGTCCCGGGACCCAAATCGGATACGAGCAGTACTTC.

The J gene is TRBJ2-1, the V gene TRBV7-9, with 11 bases identical to TRBD2. V trimming: 3 bases; J trimming: 0 bases; junction bases outside the gene matches: 1. Germline V gene sequence: CDR1 SEHNR, CDR2 FQNEAQ (reference sequence). The CDR3 is 16 amino acids. The CDR3 region has the DNA TGTGCCAGCAGCTTTGGGACTAGCGGCTCCTACAATGAGCAGTTCTTC. Translating gives CASSFGTSGSYNEQFF.

This rearrangement joins TRBV27 to TRBJ2-3, with D possibly matching TRBD2 (6 bases). V lost 7 bases, J lost 3 bases, and 23 bases lay in between. Germline V lookup: CDR1 MNHEY, CDR2 SMNVEV (reference sequence). The CDR3 loop spans 17 amino acids. The CDR3 loop reads CASNRWFPGDVTDTQYF. The CDR3 region has the DNA TGTGCCAGCAATAGATGGTTTCCGGGGGATGTGACAGATACGCAGTATTTT.

This chain uses TRBV10-3 with TRBJ2-2; 8 bases are shared with TRBD2. CDR3 length: 15 residues. CDR1 ENHRY and CDR2 SYGVKD come from the germline V gene. Trimming at V came to 4 bases and at J to 4 bases, leaving 5 bases not matched to a gene. For the CDR3, the DNA is TGTGCCATCAGTGGTCGGACTAGCCTCACCGGGGAGCTGTTTTTT. It yields the protein CAISGRTSLTGELFF.

This clonotype was found a few times. The chain recombines TRBV27 with TRBJ2-5, with 8 bases fitting TRBD1. TRBJ2-7 explains the end of the DNA better; the J call may be wrong. Germline CDR1 is MNHEY and CDR2 is SMNVEV (reference sequence). The CDR3 consists of 15 residues. The CDR3 region is CASSLTTGGTGEQYF. The CDR3 bases are TGTGCCAGCAGTTTAACCACAGGGGGGACGGGCGAGCAGTACTTC.

This clonotype was seen a handful of times. This chain's CDR3 is CASSVGPFGGTEAFF. The CDR3 coding sequence is TGTGCCAGCAGCGTAGGTCCCTTCGGGGGCACTGAAGCTTTCTTT. V is TRBV9 and J is TRBJ1-1; perhaps TRBD1 as D (5 bases). The length of the CDR3 is 15 residues. The germline V and J ends were trimmed by 0 bases and 4 bases, with 13 bases remaining between them. In germline, CDR1 is SGDLS, CDR2 YYNGEE.

Details on this clonotype: One end of the junction varies from germline; a read error may be responsible. This chain joins TRBV29-1 and TRBJ2-5; 9 nucleotides agree with TRBD2. This CDR3 region has 12 residues. Germline CDR1 is SQVTM and CDR2 is ANQGSEA. CDR3 residues: CGVGLARETQYF. The CDR3 DNA reads as TGCGGCGTTGGACTAGCGAGAGAGACCCAGTACTTC.